This TCR beta chain came from a study of radiotherapy plus CTLA-4 blockade in lung cancer. Notes on the study in general: Reportedly, early blood T cell clone dynamics best predicted response, with interferon-beta.

This clone was picked up a small number of times. What it binds is not known. V was pared by 1 base and J by 7 bases, with 5 bases of the junction left unmatched. The length of the CDR3 is 16 residues. Per the germline V gene, CDR1 is SEHNR and CDR2 is FQNEAQ (reference sequence). The table came from immunoSEQ multiplex PCR; TCRdb's copy has only in-frame clones and leaves some out. Among more than 40,000 clones listed, more than 70% were seen once. Treatment of patients with chemo-refractory metastatic non-small-cell lung cancer consisted of focal radiation plus CTLA-4 blockade with ipilimumab. This chain connects TRBV7-9 to TRBJ2-1; 12 bases are a match to TRBD1. The source of this sequence is a human donor with non-small cell lung cancer who had stable disease on radiotherapy plus ipilimumab. The input for sequencing was peripheral blood, taken from a patient treated with radiotherapy plus ipilimumab. In nucleotides, the CDR3 is TGTGCCAGCAGCTTAGGGGGACAGGGGGCAAAAAATGAGCAGTTCTTC. As protein: CASSLGGQGAKNEQFF.